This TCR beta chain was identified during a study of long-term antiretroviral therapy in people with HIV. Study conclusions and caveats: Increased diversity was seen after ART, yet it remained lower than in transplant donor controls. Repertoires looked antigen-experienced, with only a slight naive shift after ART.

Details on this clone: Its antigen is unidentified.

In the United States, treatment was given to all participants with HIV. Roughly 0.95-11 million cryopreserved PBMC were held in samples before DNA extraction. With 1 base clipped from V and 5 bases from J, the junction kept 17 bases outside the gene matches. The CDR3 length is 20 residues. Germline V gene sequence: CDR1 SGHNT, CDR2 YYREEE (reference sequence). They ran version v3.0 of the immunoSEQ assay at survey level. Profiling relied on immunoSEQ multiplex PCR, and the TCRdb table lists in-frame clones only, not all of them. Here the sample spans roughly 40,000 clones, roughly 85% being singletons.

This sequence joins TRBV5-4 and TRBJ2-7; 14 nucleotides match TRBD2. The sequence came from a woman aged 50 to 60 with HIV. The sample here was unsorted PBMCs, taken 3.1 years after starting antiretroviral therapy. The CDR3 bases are TGTGCCAGCAGCTTGTTTCTGGGACTAGCGGGGGCCACCGGAACACACGAGCAGTACTTC. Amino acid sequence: CASSLFLGLAGATGTHEQYF.